The 22 T cell receptor beta chains below were found in one sample sequenced in a study of cytomegalovirus exposure and HLA in healthy donors. PCR involved 60 Vbeta and 13 Jbeta primers. Data came from immunoSEQ multiplex PCR; TCRdb stores just in-frame clones and leaves some out. Of some 190,000 clones listed, 75% to 90% are singletons. The sample consisted of PBMCs. The receptor source for this set is a woman aged 25 to 39 in good health and CMV-seronegative.

The chain links TRBV11-2 to TRBJ2-5, with 8 positions matching TRBD2. The closer fit of TRBJ2-7 to the DNA end suggests the J call may be wrong. The CDR3 loop spans 13 amino acids. Germline CDR1 reads SGHAT; CDR2 reads FQNNGV. In DNA form, the CDR3 reads TGTGCCAGCAGTATTAGAGGGACTAGCGAGCAGTACTTC. It specifies CASSIRGTSEQYF.

The genes are TRBV27 and TRBJ2-7; 9 bases are a match to TRBD1. The length of the CDR3 is 15 residues. Germline assignment: CDR1 MNHEY and CDR2 SMNVEV (reference sequence). V shed 4 bases and J 5 bases; nucleotides not matched to a gene: 9. CDR3 DNA sequence: TGTGCCAGCAGTTCCATCTACAGGGGGCGTAACGAGCAGTACTTC. It is translated as CASSSIYRGRNEQYF.

Details on this clone: This same CDR3 is encoded by further DNA sequences in the sample. V gene TRBV9 combines with J gene TRBJ2-7; TRBD2 matches at 8 bases. The length of the CDR3 is 16 residues. Trimming took 0 bases from V and 1 from J; bases not matched to a gene: 6. CDR1 and CDR2 from the germline V gene are SGDLS and YYNGEE. In nucleotides, the CDR3 is TGTGCCAGCAGCGTAGGGTCGGGGGGGTCTTCCTACGAGCAGTACTTC. This translates into CASSVGSGGSSYEQYF.

This sequence joins TRBV7-2 and TRBJ2-3; TRBD2 might be the D (8 bases). Trimming left V 5 bases short and J 7 bases short, with 19 bases between. The CDR3 is 15 residues long. Per germline, CDR1 SGHTA and CDR2 FQGNSA. In nucleotides, the CDR3 is TGTGCCAGCAGCCCCTCGGGAGGGGGCTGGTATACGCAGTATTTT. This gives the protein CASSPSGGGWYTQYF. Drawing the rest from reference TRBV7-2 and TRBJ2-3, the complete variable domain is GAGVSQSPSNKVTEKGKDVELRCDPISGHTALYWYRQSLGQGLEFLIYFQGNSAPDKSGLPSDRFSAERTGGSVSTLTIQRTQQEDSAVYLCASSPSGGGWYTQYFGPGTRLTVL.

The table lists this clone with a few counts. CDR3 sequence reads: CASSTRGESYEQYF. The DNA for the CDR3 is TGTGCCAGCAGCACCCGCGGGGAGTCCTACGAGCAGTACTTC. The V gene is TRBV7-6, the J gene TRBJ2-7; D might be TRBD2 (6 bases). The CDR3 totals 14 residues. The V gene lost 5 bases and the J gene lost 1 base, with 12 bases spanning the gap. Germline loops: CDR1 SGHVS, CDR2 FNYEAQ. Complete variable domain (other parts from reference TRBV7-6 and TRBJ2-7): GAGVSQSPRYKVTKRGQDVALRCDPISGHVSLYWYRQALGQGPEFLTYFNYEAQQDKSGLPNDRFSAERPEGSISTLTIQRTEQRDSAMYRCASSTRGESYEQYFGPGTRLTVT.

As concerns this clone: Germline is not matched at one junction end, which may reflect a read error. The gene calls are TRBV6-5 and TRBJ2-1; a weak D match, TRBD2 (6 bases). Germline V lookup: CDR1 MNHEY, CDR2 SVGAGI. CDR3 length: 14 amino acids. The CDR3 spells CASSYPGTAQRMLF. In nucleotides, the CDR3 is TGTGCCAGCAGTTACCCTGGGACTGCCCAGAGGATGCTCTTC.

The chain has TRBV14 and TRBJ2-7; D not resolved. Trimming removed 1 base from V and 6 bases from J, with 7 bases in between. The CDR3 runs 12 residues. Germline V gene lookup returns CDR1 SGHDN and CDR2 FVKESK. This CDR3 is CASSQVGREQYF. The DNA for the CDR3 is TGTGCCAGCAGCCAAGTCGGTCGCGAGCAGTACTTC. The full variable domain, rest sourced from reference TRBV14 and TRBJ2-7, is EAGVTQFPSHSVIEKGQTVTLRCDPISGHDNLYWYRRVMGKEIKFLLHFVKESKQDESGMPNNRFLAERTGGTYSTLKVQPAELEDSGVYFCASSQVGREQYFGPGTRLTVT.

The CDR3: CAWNLIPTDTQYF. The CDR3, as DNA: TGTGCCTGGAATTTAATCCCCACAGATACGCAGTATTTT. The V gene is TRBV30, the J gene TRBJ2-3; D not certain. The CDR3 has 13 residues. Trimming took off 4 bases at V and 2 bases at J, with 10 bases between the two ends. The germline gives CDR1 GTSNPN, CDR2 SVGIG (reference sequence).

This chain joins TRBV20-1 and TRBJ1-1; 10 bases align to TRBD1. This CDR3 has 11 residues. The V segment lost 6 bases and the J segment 10 bases; nucleotides outside the gene matches: 5. Looked up from germline, CDR1 is DFQATT and CDR2 is SNEGSKA (reference sequence). The CDR3 is CSAGTGVGAFF. The CDR3 DNA reads as TGCAGTGCCGGGACAGGGGTTGGAGCTTTCTTT.

This rearrangement joins TRBV7-6 to TRBJ2-1; D not resolved. Trimming stripped 1 base from V and 6 bases from J, with 7 bases between. In germline, CDR1 is SGHVS, CDR2 FNYEAQ. CDR3 length equals 13 residues. CDR3 sequence reads: CASSLGRSNEQFF. Written as DNA, the CDR3 is TGTGCCAGCAGCTTAGGGCGGTCCAATGAGCAGTTCTTC.

This clone occurred once. One end of the junction is discordant with germline, which a read error may explain. This sequence joins TRBV2 and TRBJ1-2; the match to TRBD1 covers 8 bases. From germline, CDR1 is SNHLY and CDR2 FYNNEI. The CDR3 sequence is 15 residues long. In nucleotides, the CDR3 is TGTGCCAGCAGTGCTCAGGGGGCGCGTTACTATGTCTACACCTTC. Protein product: CASSAQGARYYVYTF.

The rearrangement joins TRBV6-1 to TRBJ1-1, with 8 bases aligning to TRBD1. J gave up 0 bases and V 4 bases, and 13 bases lay outside the gene matches. The V gene's germline CDR1 is MNHNS and CDR2 SASEGT. CDR3 length: 18 residues. CDR3 bases: TGTGCCAGCAGTGTGGCGGCAGGGGGCGACCTCTTGAACACTGAAGCTTTCTTT. Its translation: CASSVAAGGDLLNTEAFF.

The chain combines TRBV6-1 with TRBJ1-2, with 7 bases matching TRBD1. CDR3 length: 16 amino acids. Germline-derived CDR1 and CDR2 are MNHNS and SASEGT. V lost 3 bases, J lost 4 bases, and 11 bases stayed unmatched. The CDR3 nucleotides are TGTGCCAGCAGTGAGATGGGACAGAACTCTATCTATGGCTACACCTTC. Protein product: CASSEMGQNSIYGYTF.

The chain couples TRBV2 to TRBJ1-3; 8 bases line up with TRBD1. The CDR3 extends over 15 amino acids. The V gene end was trimmed by 6 bases and the J gene end by 7 bases; junction bases not matched to a gene: 11. Germline V gene data show CDR1 as SNHLY and CDR2 as FYNNEI. This chain's CDR3 is CASRATGVGGNTIYF. The CDR3, as DNA: TGTGCCAGCAGAGCGACAGGGGTCGGCGGTAACACCATATATTTT.

The V call is TRBV7-2, the J call TRBJ1-1; TRBD1 might be the D (5 bases). V gave up 5 bases and J gave up 1 base, with 14 bases separating them. The length of the CDR3 is 15 residues. Per germline, CDR1 SGHTA and CDR2 FQGNSA. The CDR3 spells CASSQHGGKNTEAFF. The CDR3 nucleotides read TGTGCCAGCAGCCAACATGGGGGGAAGAACACTGAAGCTTTCTTT.

This rearrangement joins TRBV28 to TRBJ1-1; no firm D call. V was pared by 0 bases and J by 5 bases, with 10 bases between. Looked up from germline, CDR1 is MDHEN and CDR2 is SYDVKM. The CDR3 length is 14 residues. Here the CDR3 reads CASSLWRSGTEAFF. CDR3 sequence (DNA): TGTGCCAGCAGTTTATGGAGGTCCGGGACTGAAGCTTTCTTT.

This clone was detected once. This chain links TRBV5-1 with TRBJ1-1; 9 nucleotides agree with TRBD1. The CDR3 sequence is 13 residues long. CDR1 is SGHRS, CDR2 YFSETQ, per germline. After removal of 0 bases from V and 9 bases from J, the junction contained 3 bases not matched to a gene. The CDR3 nucleotides read TGCGCCAGCAGCTTGGATGGGACAGGGCAAGCTTTCTTT. Its translation is CASSLDGTGQAFF. Filled out from reference TRBV5-1 and TRBJ1-1, the complete variable domain reads KAGVTQTPRYLIKTRGQQVTLSCSPISGHRSVSWYQQTPGQGLQFLFEYFSETQRNKGNFPGRFSGRQFSNSRSEMNVSTLELGDSALYLCASSLDGTGQAFFGQGTRLTVV.

This chain links TRBV18 with TRBJ2-7; D remains ambiguous. Looked up from germline, CDR1 is KGHSH and CDR2 is LQKENI. This CDR3 is built from 14 residues. V shed 1 base and J shed 1 base, with 8 bases lying between them. The CDR3 nucleotides are TGTGCCAGCTCACCACTCACTACATCCTACGAGCAGTACTTC. Encoded protein: CASSPLTTSYEQYF.

This clone occurred a few times. The chain couples TRBV6-5 to TRBJ2-3; 8 bases fit TRBD1. V trimming: 5 bases; J trimming: 4 bases; junction bases outside the gene matches: 2. This CDR3 has 13 amino acids. The germline V gene encodes CDR1 MNHEY and CDR2 SVGAGI. In DNA form, the CDR3 reads TGTGCCAGCAGTGAACAGGGGGCAGATACGCAGTATTTT. Its protein is CASSEQGADTQYF.

This chain's CDR3 is CASSFPQDTRSNQPQHF. The CDR3 DNA reads TGTGCCAGCAGTTTTCCACAGGATACCCGTAGCAATCAGCCCCAGCATTTT. This chain connects TRBV28 to TRBJ1-5; D perhaps matches TRBD1 (5 bases). CDR1 and CDR2 (germline): MDHEN, SYDVKM. The CDR3 runs to 17 residues. The germline V and J ends were trimmed by 3 bases and 0 bases, with 15 bases remaining between them.

This chain uses TRBV6-6 with TRBJ2-5, with 8 bases identical to TRBD2. The DNA matches TRBJ2-7 better at its end, which makes the J call doubtful. The CDR3 covers 14 residues. Germline V lookup: CDR1 MNHNY, CDR2 SVGAGI (reference sequence). The CDR3 nucleotides read TGTGCCAGCAGTTACCACAGCGGGAGCTACGAGCAGTACTTC. Protein: CASSYHSGSYEQYF.

The chain combines TRBV30 with TRBJ2-5, with 10 bases identical to TRBD2. Germline lookup yields CDR1 GTSNPN and CDR2 SVGIG (reference sequence). Losses at the gene ends were 1 base for V and 2 bases for J; bases not matched to a gene: 4. CDR3 length: 15 residues. In nucleotides, the CDR3 is TGTGCCTGGAGTGCCCTAGCGGGGGCACAAGAGACCCAGTACTTC. It encodes CAWSALAGAQETQYF. Based on the CDR3 plus reference TRBV30 and TRBJ2-5, the full variable domain is SQTIHQWPATLVQPVGSPLSLECTVEGTSNPNLYWYRQAAGRGLQLLFYSVGIGQISSEVPQNLSASRPQDRQFILSSKKLLLSDSGFYLCAWSALAGAQETQYFGPGTRLLVL.